This TCR beta chain was obtained from a study of blood T cells in healthy people across ages. Primed by a sample-barcoded 5' primer and a J-beta primer mix, a second PCR proceeded for about 7 to 12 cycles. TCRdb used MiXCR to reprocess the 5' RACE reads, holding one entry per CDR3 protein. The data contain 710,000 or so distinct CDR3 sequences, around a fifth of them singletons. Peripheral blood, ten milliliters per donor, was collected. This clonotype was seen ten or more times. The CDR3 extends over 13 amino acids. In germline, CDR1 is MNHEY, CDR2 SMNVEV (reference sequence). The V end lost 3 bases, the J end lost 6 bases, and 11 bases lay between the germline ends.

The clonotype originates from a man aged 70 or older in good health. Material: blood. The chain recombines TRBV27 with TRBJ1-1; unclear D gene. CDR3 sequence (DNA): TGTGCCAGCAGTTTTAGGGCTAGGGCTGAAGCTTTCTTT. The encoded protein is CASSFRARAEAFF.